This T cell receptor (beta chain) comes out of a study of blood T cell repertoires in COVID-19 (dated by TCRdb to about 2020). Background on the whole study: Samples from collaborators originated in the United States, Italy and Spain and spanned both the acute and convalescent phases of COVID-19. The prospective study material was composed of cDNA or gDNA derived from T cells, B-cell-depleted T cells, or PBMCs. Deeply sampled blood TCRbeta repertoires from subjects exposed to, actively infected with, or recovered from COVID-19 were included in the dataset. The repertoires were released in a freely available public database intended as a resource for research on the immune response to SARS-CoV-2. Samples were obtained from the ongoing ImmuneRACE study (first 160 participants) and from about 1,300 subjects provided by 6 global collaborators. Nearly every sample came with metadata listing a de-identified subject ID, COVID-19 status, age in years and sex. HLA class I and class II types, where available, came from metadata supplied by the sample provider rather than from assay-based typing. The paper's findings and limits, for the study overall: The quantity of clinical and demographic metadata differed by source and by participant and was supplied without curation.

The CDR3 runs 14 residues from the cysteine to the phenylalanine. Here the CDR3 DNA is all that survives: 42 bases in frame from base 1. Based on the germline V gene (reference sequence), the CDR1 and CDR2 sequences are SGHKS and YYEKEE. V and J lose 6 bases and 3 bases, and a span of 15 bases separates them. The immunoSEQ Assay, a bias-controlled multiplex PCR, was used to amplify TCRbeta CDR3 regions from genomic DNA. Processing in the source paper ran as follows. Nucleated cell counts per sample were estimated from amplification of reference gene primers within the assay. To quantify the absolute abundance of each unique TCRbeta CDR3 rearrangement, sequence reads were collapsed and filtered. For each sample, productive Simpson clonality was calculated by taking the square root of Simpson's diversity index across productive rearrangements. The clones in this table, taken by TCRdb from immuneACCESS, are in-frame only. Not every clone is retained; where verified, under half of the shortfall comes from an unresolved V gene, and the cause of the rest is unknown. The DNA was the basis for D and trimming; V, J and clone size are from that table. Here the sample has some 56,000 clones; approximately 80% occur a single time. Of the sample, approximately 7.2% falls within the top ten clones.

Whole blood was collected in K2EDTA tubes by collaborating institutions according to the institutions' own protocols. Collaborator samples were shipped for TCRbeta analysis as frozen whole blood, isolated PBMCs, or DNA extracted from either sample type. Concerning this clone itself: Its antigen is currently not known. Per-base quality was not reported, and no clone a single base away is much larger than it.

What was sequenced was peripheral blood. This receptor was taken from a man between 60 and 70 years old with acute or convalescent COVID-19. The V and J genes are TRBV5-5 and TRBJ1-1, with the D gene too uncertain to name. In nucleotides, the sequence is TGTGCCAGCACCCTCGGTCAGGTGGACACTGAAGCTTTCTTT. This is translated as CASTLGQVDTEAFF.